This is a list of T cell receptor beta chains from one sample in a study of CD8+CD57+ T cells in acquired aplastic anemia. Each CDR3 protein gets one entry after TCRdb re-called the reads with MiXCR. Of under 250,000 distinct CDR3 sequences listed, 30% to 40% are singletons. Sequenced input: sorted CD4+, CD8+, or CD8+CD57+ T cells (not recorded which) from PBMCs. The receptor source for this set is a human donor in good health, serving as a control. Each CDR3 is given with its conserved first and last residue. The D gene is left open where the match is weak. Rows give clone size only sometimes, using once, few, many, or a class for an expanded clone.

d_gene: .
j_gene: TRBJ2-7
abundance: many
v_gene: TRBV7-9
CDR3aa: CASSVQGAGAYEQYF
CDR3nt: TGTGCCAGCAGCGTACAGGGCGCGGGAGCCTACGAGCAGTACTTC

d_gene: TRBD1
j_gene: TRBJ2-3
abundance: few
v_gene: TRBV4-2
CDR3aa: CASSQEDRGRTDTQYF
CDR3nt: TGTGCCAGCAGCCAAGAGGACAGGGGGCGCACAGATACGCAGTATTTT

d_gene: .
j_gene: TRBJ2-2
abundance: .
v_gene: TRBV29-1
CDR3aa: CSVEAGATTGELFF
CDR3nt: TGCAGCGTTGAAGCAGGGGCGACCACCGGGGAGCTGTTTTTT

d_gene: TRBD1
j_gene: TRBJ2-1
abundance: .
v_gene: TRBV6-1
CDR3aa: CASKMTKDRVSYNEQFF
CDR3nt: TGTGCCAGCAAAATGACCAAAGACAGGGTATCTTACAATGAGCAGTTCTTC

d_gene: .
j_gene: TRBJ1-1
abundance: .
v_gene: TRBV5-1
CDR3aa: CASSFRGGMEAFF
CDR3nt: TGCGCCAGCAGCTTTCGGGGAGGAATGGAAGCTTTCTTT

d_gene: .
j_gene: TRBJ1-6
abundance: many
v_gene: TRBV5-1
CDR3aa: CASRLRGTPEPNSPLHF
CDR3nt: TGCGCCAGCCGCCTACGCGGGACACCAGAACCGAATTCACCCCTCCACTTT

d_gene: .
j_gene: TRBJ1-1
abundance: .
v_gene: TRBV28
CDR3aa: CASILGGLKGTEAFF
CDR3nt: TGTGCCAGCATCCTCGGAGGCCTGAAGGGCACTGAAGCTTTCTTT

d_gene: TRBD1
j_gene: TRBJ2-1
abundance: few
v_gene: TRBV4-1
CDR3aa: CASSQARDRRYEQFF
CDR3nt: TGCGCCAGCAGCCAAGCCCGGGACAGGAGGTATGAGCAGTTCTTC

d_gene: .
j_gene: TRBJ1-1
abundance: .
v_gene: TRBV20-1
CDR3aa: CSARVFIRGRWNTEAFF
CDR3nt: TGCAGTGCTAGAGTTTTTATCAGGGGACGGTGGAACACTGAAGCTTTCTTT

d_gene: .
j_gene: TRBJ1-2
abundance: many
v_gene: TRBV2
CDR3aa: CASMGLFNYGYTF
CDR3nt: TGTGCCAGCATGGGTCTGTTTAACTATGGCTACACCTTC

d_gene: .
j_gene: TRBJ1-1
abundance: few
v_gene: TRBV20-1
CDR3aa: CSARRLANTEAFF
CDR3nt: TGCAGTGCTAGAAGGCTGGCGAACACTGAAGCTTTCTTT

d_gene: .
j_gene: TRBJ1-1
abundance: few
v_gene: TRBV5-1
CDR3aa: CASSSLGLGTEAFF
CDR3nt: TGCGCCAGCAGCTCCTTGGGCCTGGGGACCGAAGCTTTCTTT

d_gene: .
j_gene: TRBJ2-1
abundance: .
v_gene: TRBV24-1
CDR3aa: CATSDGREHEQFF
CDR3nt: TGTGCCACCAGTGATGGCCGGGAACATGAGCAGTTCTTC

d_gene: TRBD1
j_gene: TRBJ1-6
abundance: many
v_gene: TRBV5-1
CDR3aa: CASSAGTGDSPLHF
CDR3nt: TGCGCCAGCAGCGCGGGGACAGGGGATTCACCCCTCCACTTT

d_gene: TRBD1
j_gene: TRBJ1-2
abundance: .
v_gene: TRBV24-1
CDR3aa: CATSEDRGYGYTF
CDR3nt: TGTGCCACCAGTGAGGACAGGGGCTATGGCTACACCTTC

d_gene: TRBD1
j_gene: TRBJ1-2
abundance: once
v_gene: TRBV2
CDR3aa: CASRESGTGGDGYTF
CDR3nt: TGTGCCAGCAGGGAATCCGGAACAGGGGGCGATGGCTACACCTTC

d_gene: .
j_gene: TRBJ2-6
abundance: many
v_gene: TRBV7-2
CDR3aa: CASQLPGANVLTF
CDR3nt: TGTGCGAGCCAACTACCTGGGGCCAACGTCCTGACTTTC

d_gene: .
j_gene: TRBJ1-6
abundance: many
v_gene: TRBV4-2
CDR3aa: CASSQAADRGNSPLHF
CDR3nt: TGTGCCAGCAGCCAAGCTGCGGACAGAGGAAATTCACCCCTCCACTTT

d_gene: .
j_gene: TRBJ1-4
abundance: many
v_gene: TRBV7-6
CDR3aa: CASRTIGEKLFF
CDR3nt: TGTGCCAGCAGGACCATTGGTGAAAAACTGTTTTTT

d_gene: TRBD1
j_gene: TRBJ2-7
abundance: many
v_gene: TRBV24-1
CDR3aa: CATSRTGGYEQYF
CDR3nt: TGTGCCACCAGTCGGACAGGGGGCTACGAGCAGTACTTC

d_gene: .
j_gene: TRBJ2-7
abundance: .
v_gene: TRBV29-1
CDR3aa: CSVESKGITSYEQYF
CDR3nt: TGCAGCGTTGAAAGTAAGGGGATCACATCCTACGAGCAGTACTTC

d_gene: TRBD2
j_gene: TRBJ2-7
abundance: .
v_gene: TRBV2
CDR3aa: CASSDSGGIDYEQYF
CDR3nt: TGTGCCAGCAGTGACAGCGGGGGCATAGACTACGAGCAGTACTTC

d_gene: .
j_gene: TRBJ1-1
abundance: .
v_gene: TRBV25-1
CDR3aa: CASSDRAMNTEAFF
CDR3nt: TGTGCCAGCAGTGATCGGGCTATGAACACTGAAGCTTTCTTT

d_gene: TRBD2
j_gene: TRBJ2-1
abundance: few
v_gene: TRBV4-1
CDR3aa: CASSQALTSEYNEQFF
CDR3nt: TGCGCCAGCAGCCAAGCTTTGACTAGCGAGTACAATGAGCAGTTCTTC

d_gene: TRBD2
j_gene: TRBJ2-3
abundance: .
v_gene: TRBV5-1
CDR3aa: CASRTSGSPSTDTQYF
CDR3nt: TGCGCCAGCCGGACTAGCGGGAGCCCTAGCACAGATACGCAGTATTTT

d_gene: .
j_gene: TRBJ1-2
abundance: many
v_gene: TRBV6-6
CDR3aa: CASSYSTSRGYTF
CDR3nt: TGTGCCAGCAGTTACTCGACCTCTCGGGGCTACACCTTC

d_gene: TRBD1
j_gene: TRBJ2-7
abundance: few
v_gene: TRBV20-1
CDR3aa: CSAGDSGQGNSLEQYF
CDR3nt: TGCAGTGCGGGTGATAGTGGACAGGGGAATTCCCTCGAGCAGTACTTC

d_gene: .
j_gene: TRBJ1-6
abundance: .
v_gene: TRBV10-3
CDR3aa: CAITVVDSPLHF
CDR3nt: TGTGCCATCACAGTGGTAGATTCACCCCTCCACTTT

d_gene: .
j_gene: TRBJ1-2
abundance: many
v_gene: TRBV12-3/TRBV12-4
CDR3aa: CASSLVPTGLRDGYTF
CDR3nt: TGTGCCAGCAGTTTAGTCCCCACAGGGCTGCGGGATGGCTACACCTTC

d_gene: .
j_gene: TRBJ2-3
abundance: few
v_gene: TRBV5-4
CDR3aa: CASGLGAGTSTDTQYF
CDR3nt: TGTGCCAGCGGCTTGGGGGCAGGTACTAGCACAGATACGCAGTATTTT